This T cell receptor beta chain was identified during a study of T cell repertoires in cytomegalovirus infection. Study-level background: Recently identified HLA-C-restricted CMV epitopes were among the peptides used. CMV infection plus the matching HLA type was flagged by public TCR beta signatures.

This clonotype was recorded a few times. Antigen specificity is unknown. Germline assignment: CDR1 SGHVT and CDR2 SQSDAQ. The V end was cut by 5 bases, the J end by 1 base, with 14 bases between. CDR3 length: 15 amino acids. TCRdb re-called the reads with MiXCR, one entry per CDR3 protein. The table has 680,000 or so distinct CDR3 sequences, around a third seen once; the top ten hold 15% to 20%. Study results and limitations: Identification of carriers of CMV plus the relevant HLA was achieved through cumulative public TCR beta family frequency. HLA-C-restricted TCR beta clonotypes specific for CMV led the ex vivo response.

The source was cultured PBMCs, collected from culture after CMV antigen stimulation. This TCR was sampled from a human donor in good health (CMV status not recorded). Some clones in this sample may be carry-over from other donors' samples. The chain uses TRBV7-4 and TRBJ1-1, with D perhaps TRBD1 (5 bases). Written as DNA, the CDR3 is TGTGCCAGCAGCCCGTTGGGGGGGAGGAACACTGAAGCTTTCTTT. Translation: CASSPLGGRNTEAFF.